The rows below give T cell receptor beta chains drawn from one sample of a study of cytomegalovirus exposure and HLA in healthy donors. The data were produced by immunoSEQ multiplex PCR, yet TCRdb's version contains in-frame clones alone and is incomplete. The sample shows around 220,000 clones, approximately 83% of them seen only once. Sequenced sample: PBMCs. The receptors come from a woman in her 30s in good health and CMV-seropositive. Each CDR3 is given with its conserved first and last residue. The order of the fields is D gene, clone size, J gene, V gene, CDR3 DNA, CDR3 protein. A D gene is named only where the DNA matches it firmly. Some rows mark clone size as missing; the rest say once, few, many or name a class of expanded clone.

- | - | TRBJ1-2 | TRBV4-1 | TGCGCCAGCAGCCAAGTCGCCACAACCAACTATGGCTACACCTTC | CASSQVATTNYGYTF
- | once | TRBJ1-1 | TRBV6-5 | TGTGCCAGCAGTCCCGAGCCGTGGGGGAACACTGAAGCTTTCTTT | CASSPEPWGNTEAFF
- | - | TRBJ1-1 | TRBV29-1 | TGCAGCGTTGTCGGATCTGATCCGAACACTGAAGCTTTCTTT | CSVVGSDPNTEAFF
TRBD1 | once | TRBJ1-2 | TRBV2 | TGTGCCAGCAGTGGGGACAGAACTAACTATGGCTACACCTTC | CASSGDRTNYGYTF
- | - | TRBJ2-1 | TRBV7-8 | TGTGCCAGCAGCTTCGGTGGTGAGCAGTTCTTC | CASSFGGEQFF
- | - | TRBJ1-2 | TRBV7-2 | TGTGCCAGCAGCTTGTCCCGGGACATTTATGGCTACACCTTC | CASSLSRDIYGYTF
- | - | TRBJ1-1 | TRBV6-1 | TGTGCCAGCAGTGGTATGAACACTGAAGCTTTCTTT | CASSGMNTEAFF
TRBD2 | - | TRBJ2-1 | TRBV7-9 | TGTGCCAGCAGCCCACTAGCGGGCCCCTACAATGAGCAGTTCTTC | CASSPLAGPYNEQFF
- | once | TRBJ1-1 | TRBV29-1 | TGCAGCGTCTCCCTTATGAACACTGAAGCTTTCTTT | CSVSLMNTEAFF
- | - | TRBJ2-4 | TRBV27 | TGTGCCAGCAGTGCCAACGATTGGACAGCTTCAGGGTACTCAAAAAACATTCAGTACTTC | CASSANDWTASGYSKNIQYF